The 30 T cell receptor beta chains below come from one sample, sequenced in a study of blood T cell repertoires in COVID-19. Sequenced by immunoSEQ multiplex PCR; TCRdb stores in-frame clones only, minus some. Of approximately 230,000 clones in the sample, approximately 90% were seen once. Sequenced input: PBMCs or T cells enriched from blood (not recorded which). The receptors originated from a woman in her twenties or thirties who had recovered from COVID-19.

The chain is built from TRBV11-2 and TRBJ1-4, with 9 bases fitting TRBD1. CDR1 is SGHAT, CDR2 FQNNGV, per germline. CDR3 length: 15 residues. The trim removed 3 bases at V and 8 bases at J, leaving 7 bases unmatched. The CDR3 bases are TGTGCCAGCAGCTTGCGACAGGGGGTACGGGAAAAACTGTTTTTT. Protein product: CASSLRQGVREKLFF.

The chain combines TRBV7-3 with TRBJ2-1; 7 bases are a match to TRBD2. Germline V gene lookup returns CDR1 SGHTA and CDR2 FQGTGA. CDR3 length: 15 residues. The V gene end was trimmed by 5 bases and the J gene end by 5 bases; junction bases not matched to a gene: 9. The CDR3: CASSPQTSPHNEQFF. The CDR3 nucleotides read TGTGCCAGCAGCCCCCAGACTAGCCCCCACAATGAGCAGTTCTTC.

The CDR3 protein is CASSYGTSTDGELFF. The CDR3 DNA is TGTGCCAGCAGCTATGGGACTAGCACTGACGGGGAGCTGTTTTTT. The genes are TRBV27 and TRBJ2-2; TRBD2 matches at 9 bases. The CDR3 runs 15 residues. The V and J ends lost 6 bases and 7 bases, in that order; junction bases with no gene match: 9. Germline V gives CDR1 MNHEY, CDR2 SMNVEV (reference sequence).

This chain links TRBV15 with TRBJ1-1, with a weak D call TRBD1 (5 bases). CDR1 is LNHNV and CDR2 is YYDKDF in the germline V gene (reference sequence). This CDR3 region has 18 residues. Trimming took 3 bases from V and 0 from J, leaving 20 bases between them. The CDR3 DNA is TGTGCCACCAGCAGGGGGGATGGAAGGGGAGGAATGAACACTGAAGCTTTCTTT. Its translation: CATSRGDGRGGMNTEAFF.

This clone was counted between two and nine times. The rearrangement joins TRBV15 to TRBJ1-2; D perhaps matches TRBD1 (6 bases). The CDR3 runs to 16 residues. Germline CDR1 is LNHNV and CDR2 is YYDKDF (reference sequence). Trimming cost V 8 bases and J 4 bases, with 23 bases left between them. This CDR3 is CATAPRGGEGSYGYTF. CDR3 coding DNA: TGTGCCACCGCACCCCGAGGGGGAGAAGGTAGCTATGGCTACACCTTC.

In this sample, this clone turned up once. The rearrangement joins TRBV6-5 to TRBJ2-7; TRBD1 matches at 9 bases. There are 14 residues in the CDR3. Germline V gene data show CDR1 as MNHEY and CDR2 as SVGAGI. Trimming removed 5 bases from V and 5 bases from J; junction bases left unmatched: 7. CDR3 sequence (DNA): TGTGCCAGCAGTCCGGGACAGGGTTTGGACGAGCAGTACTTC. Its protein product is CASSPGQGLDEQYF.

CDR3 coding DNA: TGTGCCAGCAGTGAAGCGGGCTTGCGCGAGCAGTACTTC. Translation: CASSEAGLREQYF. The chain is built from TRBV6-1 and TRBJ2-7; the D is unclear. Germline lookup yields CDR1 MNHNS and CDR2 SASEGT. This CDR3 region has 13 residues. The V and J ends lost 0 bases and 6 bases respectively, with 9 bases between them.

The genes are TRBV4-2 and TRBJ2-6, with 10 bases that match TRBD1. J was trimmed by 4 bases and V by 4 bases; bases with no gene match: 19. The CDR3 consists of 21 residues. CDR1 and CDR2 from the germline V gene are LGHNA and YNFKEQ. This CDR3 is CASSPLSRTGGKTLGANVLTF. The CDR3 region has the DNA TGTGCCAGCAGCCCCCTTTCTAGGACAGGGGGAAAGACTCTGGGGGCCAACGTCCTGACTTTC.

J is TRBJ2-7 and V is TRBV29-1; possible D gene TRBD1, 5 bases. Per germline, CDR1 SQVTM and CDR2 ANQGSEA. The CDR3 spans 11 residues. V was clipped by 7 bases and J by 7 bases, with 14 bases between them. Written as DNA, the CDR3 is TGCAGCGCCCAGGGAAGGGAAGAGCAGTACTTC. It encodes CSAQGREEQYF.

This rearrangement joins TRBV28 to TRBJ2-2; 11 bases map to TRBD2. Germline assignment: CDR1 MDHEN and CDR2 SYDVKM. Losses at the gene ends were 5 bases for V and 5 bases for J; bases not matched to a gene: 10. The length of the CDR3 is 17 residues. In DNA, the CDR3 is TGTGCCAGCAGTCCATTAGCTCTAGCGGGAGGTACCGGGGAGCTGTTTTTT. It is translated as CASSPLALAGGTGELFF.

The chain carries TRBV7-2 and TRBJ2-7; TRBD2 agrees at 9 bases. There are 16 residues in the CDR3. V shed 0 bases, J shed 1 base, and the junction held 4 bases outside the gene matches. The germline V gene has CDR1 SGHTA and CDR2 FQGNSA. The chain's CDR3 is CASSLASTSGSYEQYF. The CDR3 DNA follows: TGTGCCAGCAGCTTAGCGTCGACTAGCGGATCCTACGAGCAGTACTTC.

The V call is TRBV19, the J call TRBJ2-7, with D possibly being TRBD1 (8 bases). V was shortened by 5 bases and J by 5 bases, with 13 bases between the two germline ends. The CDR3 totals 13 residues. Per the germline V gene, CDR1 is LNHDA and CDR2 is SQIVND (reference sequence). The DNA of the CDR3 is TGTGCCAGTAGTGAAACAGGGGGGGACGAGCAGTACTTC. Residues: CASSETGGDEQYF.

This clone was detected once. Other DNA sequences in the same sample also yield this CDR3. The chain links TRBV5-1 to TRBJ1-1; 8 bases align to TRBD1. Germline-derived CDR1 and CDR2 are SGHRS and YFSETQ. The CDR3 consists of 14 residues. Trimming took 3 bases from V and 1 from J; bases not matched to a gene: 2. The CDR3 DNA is TGCGCCAGCAGCTCCGGGACAGGGAACACTGAAGCTTTCTTT. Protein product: CASSSGTGNTEAFF.

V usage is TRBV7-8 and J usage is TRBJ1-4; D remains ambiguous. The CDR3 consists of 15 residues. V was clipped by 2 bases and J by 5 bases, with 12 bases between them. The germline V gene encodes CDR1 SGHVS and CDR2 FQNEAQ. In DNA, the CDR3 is TGTGCCAGCAGCTTAAGCGGGGTGATGAATGAAAAACTGTTTTTT. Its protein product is CASSLSGVMNEKLFF.

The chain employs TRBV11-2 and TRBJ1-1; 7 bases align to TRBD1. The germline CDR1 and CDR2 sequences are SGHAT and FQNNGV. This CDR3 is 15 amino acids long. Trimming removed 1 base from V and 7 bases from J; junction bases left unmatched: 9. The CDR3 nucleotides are TGTGCCAGCAGCTTAGCTTTGGGACAGTCGGGTGAAGCTTTCTTT. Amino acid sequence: CASSLALGQSGEAFF.

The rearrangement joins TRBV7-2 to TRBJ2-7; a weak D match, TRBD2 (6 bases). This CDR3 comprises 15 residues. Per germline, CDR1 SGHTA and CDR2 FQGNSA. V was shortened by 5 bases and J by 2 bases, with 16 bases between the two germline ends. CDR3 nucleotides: TGTGCCAGCAGCCTAAGCCCCCGCGGGACCTACGAGCAGTACTTC. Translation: CASSLSPRGTYEQYF.

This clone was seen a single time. CDR3 DNA sequence: TGTGCCAGCAGCGAGGGAGACAGGGTGATTGAAAAACTGTTTTTT. Residues: CASSEGDRVIEKLFF. The rearrangement joins TRBV9 to TRBJ1-4; 7 bases line up with TRBD1. The CDR3 loop spans 15 amino acids. The germline gives CDR1 SGDLS, CDR2 YYNGEE. V was clipped by 3 bases and J by 7 bases; unmatched bases: 9.

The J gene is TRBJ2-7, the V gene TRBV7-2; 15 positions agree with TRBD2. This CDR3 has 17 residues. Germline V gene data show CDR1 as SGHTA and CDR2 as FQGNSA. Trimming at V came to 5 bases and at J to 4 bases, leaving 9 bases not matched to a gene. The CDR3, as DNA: TGTGCCAGCAGCCAAGGACTAGCGGGAGGGCCTGGGTACGAGCAGTACTTC. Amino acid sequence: CASSQGLAGGPGYEQYF.

The CDR3 sequence is CASSSTNYGYTF. The CDR3 nucleotides read TGTGCCAGCAGCTCAACTAACTATGGCTACACCTTC. The chain has TRBV6-2 or TRBV6-3 and TRBJ1-2; D is unclear. The CDR3 spans 12 residues. Germline V gene data show CDR1 as MNHEY and CDR2 as SVGEGT. V was trimmed by 6 bases and J by 0 bases, leaving 5 bases between them.

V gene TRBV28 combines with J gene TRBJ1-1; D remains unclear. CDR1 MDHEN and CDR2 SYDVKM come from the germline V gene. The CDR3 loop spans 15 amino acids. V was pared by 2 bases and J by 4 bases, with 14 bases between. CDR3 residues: CASSLRSGFGTEAFF. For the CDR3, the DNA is TGTGCCAGCAGTTTACGCTCGGGATTCGGCACTGAAGCTTTCTTT.

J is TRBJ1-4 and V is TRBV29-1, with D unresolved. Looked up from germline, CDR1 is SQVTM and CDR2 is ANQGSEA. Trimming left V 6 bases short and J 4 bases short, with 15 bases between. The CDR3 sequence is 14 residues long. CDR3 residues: CSVKKSSGNEKLFF. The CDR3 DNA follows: TGCAGCGTAAAAAAGAGTTCGGGTAATGAAAAACTGTTTTTT.

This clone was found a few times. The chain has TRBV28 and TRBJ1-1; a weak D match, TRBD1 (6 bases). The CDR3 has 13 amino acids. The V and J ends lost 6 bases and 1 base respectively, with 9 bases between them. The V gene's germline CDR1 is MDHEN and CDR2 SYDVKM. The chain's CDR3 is CASRQDRNTEAFF. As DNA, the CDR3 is TGTGCCAGCAGACAGGACAGGAACACTGAAGCTTTCTTT. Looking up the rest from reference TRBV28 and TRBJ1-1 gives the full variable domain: DVKVTQSSRYLVKRTGEKVFLECVQDMDHENMFWYRQDPGLGLRLIYFSYDVKMKEKGDIPEGYSVSREKKERFSLILESASTNQTSMYLCASRQDRNTEAFFGQGTRLTVV.

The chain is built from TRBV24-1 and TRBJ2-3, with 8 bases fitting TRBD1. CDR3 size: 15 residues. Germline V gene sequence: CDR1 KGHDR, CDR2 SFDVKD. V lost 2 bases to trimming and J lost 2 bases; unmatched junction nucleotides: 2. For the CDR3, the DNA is TGTGCCACCAGTGATTGGACAGGGACCACAGATACGCAGTATTTT. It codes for CATSDWTGTTDTQYF.

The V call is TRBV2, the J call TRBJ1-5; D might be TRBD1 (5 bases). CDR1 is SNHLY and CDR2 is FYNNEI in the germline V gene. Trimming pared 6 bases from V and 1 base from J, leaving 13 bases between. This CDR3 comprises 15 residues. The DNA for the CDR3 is TGTGCCAGCAGGGACGGGGGAAGGAGCAATCAGCCCCAGCATTTT. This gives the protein CASRDGGRSNQPQHF.

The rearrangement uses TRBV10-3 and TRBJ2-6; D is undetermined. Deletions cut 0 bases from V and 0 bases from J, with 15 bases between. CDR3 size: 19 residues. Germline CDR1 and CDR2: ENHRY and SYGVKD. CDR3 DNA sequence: TGTGCCATCAGTGAGTCCCCCCCAGGCCTGAGCTCTGGGGCCAACGTCCTGACTTTC. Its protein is CAISESPPGLSSGANVLTF.

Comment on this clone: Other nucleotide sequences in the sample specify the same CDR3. CDR3 sequence reads: CASSLNRGSNEKLFF. CDR3 DNA sequence: TGTGCCAGCAGCTTAAACAGGGGGAGTAACGAAAAACTGTTTTTT. The rearrangement uses TRBV7-2 and TRBJ1-4; 8 bases match TRBD1. The CDR3 has 15 amino acids. From germline, CDR1 is SGHTA and CDR2 FQGNSA. After removal of 2 bases from V and 8 bases from J, the junction contained 7 bases not matched to a gene.

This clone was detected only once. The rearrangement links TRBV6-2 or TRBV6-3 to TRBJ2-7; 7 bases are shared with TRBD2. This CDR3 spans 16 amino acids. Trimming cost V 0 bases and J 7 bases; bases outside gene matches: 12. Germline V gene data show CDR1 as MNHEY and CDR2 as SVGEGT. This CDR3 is CASSYSNGYREDEQYF. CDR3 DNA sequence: TGTGCCAGCAGTTACTCGAACGGATACCGGGAGGATGAGCAGTACTTC.

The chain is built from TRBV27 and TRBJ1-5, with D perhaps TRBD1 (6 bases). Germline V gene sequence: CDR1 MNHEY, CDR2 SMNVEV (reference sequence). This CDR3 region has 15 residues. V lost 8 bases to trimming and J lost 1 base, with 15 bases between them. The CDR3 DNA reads TGTGCCAGCGGACTAGGGGGTACCAGCAATCAGCCCCAGCATTTT. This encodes CASGLGGTSNQPQHF.

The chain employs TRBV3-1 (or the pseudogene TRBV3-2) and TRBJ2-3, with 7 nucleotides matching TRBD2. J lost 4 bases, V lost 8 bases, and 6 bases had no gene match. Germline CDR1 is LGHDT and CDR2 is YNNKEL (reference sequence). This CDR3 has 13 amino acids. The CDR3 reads CASGRELSDTQYF. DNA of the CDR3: TGTGCCAGCGGGCGGGAGCTCTCAGATACGCAGTATTTT.

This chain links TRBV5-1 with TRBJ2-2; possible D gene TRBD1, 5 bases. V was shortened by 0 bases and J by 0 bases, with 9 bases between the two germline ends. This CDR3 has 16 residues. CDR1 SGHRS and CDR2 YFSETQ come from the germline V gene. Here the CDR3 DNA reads TGCGCCAGCAGCTTGGGCGGACACACGAACACCGGGGAGCTGTTTTTT. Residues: CASSLGGHTNTGELFF.